This is a list of T cell receptor beta chains from one sample in a study of OX40 agonist ivuxolimab in advanced cancers. TCRdb keeps only in-frame clones here, not all; method: immunoSEQ multiplex PCR. The data show some 100,000 clones, about 90% seen once. This material consisted of CD4+ or CD8+ T cells sorted from blood, taken in a trial of the OX40 agonist ivuxolimab. The receptors were gathered from an adult with an advanced solid tumor such as melanoma, head and neck, liver or kidney cancer. Both conserved end residues are part of each CDR3. The order of the fields is D gene, clone size, V gene, J gene, CDR3 DNA, CDR3 protein. D genes are given only for firm matches. A row's size may be missing; if present it is once, few, many or a size class.

>.|.|TRBV6-5|TRBJ1-4
TGTGCCAGCAGTTACTCGCCAGGGAGTAATGAAAAACTGTTTTTT
CASSYSPGSNEKLFF
>.|.|TRBV28|TRBJ2-3
TGTGCCAGCAGTTTGGTAACAGATACGCAGTATTTT
CASSLVTDTQYF
>.|.|TRBV18|TRBJ2-2
TGTGCCAGCTCACAGCAGGGGAACGCGAACACCGGGGAGCTGTTTTTT
CASSQQGNANTGELFF
>.|.|TRBV2|TRBJ2-7
TGTGCCAGCAGGGTGGGGGGTCACGAGCAGTACTTC
CASRVGGHEQYF
>TRBD1|.|TRBV28|TRBJ1-5
TGTGCCAGCAGTTTATCCTCAGGGGGCAGACAGCCCCAGCATTTT
CASSLSSGGRQPQHF
>TRBD1|.|TRBV28|TRBJ2-7
TGTGCCAGCAGTTCGGGACAGGGGGCGCCGTACGAGCAGTACTTC
CASSSGQGAPYEQYF
>.|.|TRBV4-3|TRBJ1-2
TGCGCCAGCAGCCAAGATATGTGGACTGGCTACACCTTC
CASSQDMWTGYTF
>.|.|TRBV6-6|TRBJ1-3
TGTGCCAGCAGTTACGGAGGAAACACCATATATTTT
CASSYGGNTIYF
>.|once|TRBV10-3|TRBJ2-7
TGTGCCATCAGTGAGAGCATGGGGGTTGCCTACGAGCAGTACTTC
CAISESMGVAYEQYF
>.|.|TRBV12-1|TRBJ1-6
TGTGCCAGCATATTAGGCTGTCATATGAGCTCCTATAATTCACCCCTCCACTTT
CASILGCHMSSYNSPLHF
>.|.|TRBV19|TRBJ1-5
TGTGCCAGTACCCCGCCCCGGCAGCATCGCAATCAGCCCCAGCATTTT
CASTPPRQHRNQPQHF
>.|.|TRBV25-1|TRBJ2-7
TGTGCCAGCAGTGCTCAGGGGGGCTACGAGCAGTACTTC
CASSAQGGYEQYF
>.|.|TRBV30|TRBJ2-5
TGTGCCTGGAGTGCGAGTATGACGGAGACCCAGTACTTC
CAWSASMTETQYF
>TRBD1|.|TRBV28|TRBJ1-2
TGTGCCAGCAGCCCGGGACAGGGGCCGATCTATGGCTACACCTTC
CASSPGQGPIYGYTF
>.|.|TRBV4-1|TRBJ1-3
TGCGCCAGCAGCCAAGATGCCGCCTGGGCAGGAAACACCATATATTTT
CASSQDAAWAGNTIYF
>TRBD2|.|TRBV2|TRBJ2-7
TGTGCCAGCAGTGACCCTAGCGGGGCACTGGGGCAGTACTTC
CASSDPSGALGQYF
>.|.|TRBV30|TRBJ1-1
TGTGCCTGGAGTGTACAGGGATTGAACACTGAAGCTTTCTTT
CAWSVQGLNTEAFF
>TRBD1|once|TRBV2|TRBJ1-5
TGTGCCAGCGCCAAATGGACAGGGGATCAGCCCCAGCATTTT
CASAKWTGDQPQHF
>TRBD2|.|TRBV7-2|TRBJ2-2
TGTGCCAGCAGCTCGACCTCGGGACTAGCGGGGGCCGGGGAGCTGTTTTTT
CASSSTSGLAGAGELFF
>.|.|TRBV5-1|TRBJ2-2
TGCGCCAGCAGCTTGGGGGGATCAGTTCCCGGGGAGCTGTTTTTT
CASSLGGSVPGELFF
>.|.|TRBV30|TRBJ1-5
TGTGCCTGGAGTGTACAACTAGGTAATCAGCCCCAGCATTTT
CAWSVQLGNQPQHF
>TRBD1|.|TRBV6-5|TRBJ1-5
TGTGCCAGCAGTTACACCACAGGGGATGATCAGCCCCAGCATTTT
CASSYTTGDDQPQHF
>TRBD1|.|TRBV9|TRBJ2-2
TGTGCCAGCAGCGTAAGGGACAGGGGGGATACCGGGGAGCTGTTTTTT
CASSVRDRGDTGELFF
>TRBD1|.|TRBV18|TRBJ1-6
TGTGCCAGCTCACAAAGTGGACAGGGCGCCTCCTATAATTCACCCCTCCACTTT
CASSQSGQGASYNSPLHF
>.|.|TRBV11-2|TRBJ1-1
TGTGCCAGCAGCTCATCTGTCGGGGGTGGCACTGAAGCTTTCTTT
CASSSSVGGGTEAFF
>.|.|TRBV5-4|TRBJ2-7
TGTGCCAGCAGCCGCAGGGAAAACGAGCAGTACTTC
CASSRRENEQYF
>TRBD1|.|TRBV5-1|TRBJ1-5
TGCGCCAGCAGCCCAGACAGGGTCCCCGCTCAGCCCCAGCATTTT
CASSPDRVPAQPQHF
>.|.|TRBV19|TRBJ1-2
TGTGCCAGTAGTCTACAGAGATCTTCCTATGGCTACACCTTC
CASSLQRSSYGYTF
>TRBD1|once|TRBV7-9|TRBJ1-3
TGTGCCAGCAGCCCGCGGGGACAGACCAGCTCTGGAAACACCATATATTTT
CASSPRGQTSSGNTIYF
>TRBD2|.|TRBV18|TRBJ2-1
TGTGCCAGCTCACCACGCGGGGGGGACTACAATGAGCAGTTCTTC
CASSPRGGDYNEQFF
>.|.|TRBV5-4|TRBJ1-1
TGTGCCAGCAGCTTGGATGCCAGAACTAACACTGAAGCTTTCTTT
CASSLDARTNTEAFF
>.|.|TRBV14|TRBJ2-4
TGTGCCAGCAGCCTTGTGGGGGCCAAAAACATTCAGTACTTC
CASSLVGAKNIQYF
>.|few|TRBV30|TRBJ1-5
TGTGCCTGGGGTGGGGTACTCAATCAGCCCCAGCATTTT
CAWGGVLNQPQHF
>TRBD1|.|TRBV28|TRBJ1-6
TGTGCCAGCGAGGGGACAGGGGGTGATAATTCACCCCTCCACTTT
CASEGTGGDNSPLHF
>.|.|TRBV7-9|TRBJ1-1
TGTGCCACCTCCGGGACACAGCTATTGAAAGCTTTCTTT
CATSGTQLLKAFF
>TRBD2|once|TRBV19|TRBJ2-3
TGTGCCAGTAGTGAGTCCCACAACCGCGGGACTAGCGGCACAGATACGCAGTATTTT
CASSESHNRGTSGTDTQYF
>.|.|TRBV7-8|TRBJ1-4
TGTGCCAGCAGCTCCGGGGACGTAGCTGCCTGGGGCCTGTTTTTT
CASSSGDVAAWGLFF
>TRBD1|.|TRBV7-2|TRBJ2-7
TGTGCCAGCGCTACAGGGGACGAGCAGTACTTC
CASATGDEQYF
>TRBD2|once|TRBV7-6|TRBJ2-5
TGTGCCAGCAGCTCTAGCGGGGCTGGTGTATGGGAGACCCAGTACTTC
CASSSSGAGVWETQYF
>.|.|TRBV5-1|TRBJ2-2
TGCGCCAGCAGCTGGAACACCGGGGAGCTGTTTTTT
CASSWNTGELFF
>.|.|TRBV28|TRBJ1-6
TGTGCCAGCAGCTTGCCCTATAATTCACCCCTCCACTTT
CASSLPYNSPLHF
>.|.|TRBV7-2|TRBJ1-3
TGTGCCAGCACCAGTAACTCTGGAAACACCATATATTTT
CASTSNSGNTIYF
>.|.|TRBV11-3|TRBJ2-1
TGTGCCAGCAGCTTTTACCAGGCCTCCTACAATGAGCAGTTCTTC
CASSFYQASYNEQFF
>.|once|TRBV6-6|TRBJ1-1
TGTGCCAGCAGTTACGGTCGGGCTAACACTGAAGCTTTCTTT
CASSYGRANTEAFF
>.|.|TRBV6-5|TRBJ1-4
TGTGCCAGCAGTTACGGGGGCCCGATAACTAATGAAAAACTGTTTTTT
CASSYGGPITNEKLFF